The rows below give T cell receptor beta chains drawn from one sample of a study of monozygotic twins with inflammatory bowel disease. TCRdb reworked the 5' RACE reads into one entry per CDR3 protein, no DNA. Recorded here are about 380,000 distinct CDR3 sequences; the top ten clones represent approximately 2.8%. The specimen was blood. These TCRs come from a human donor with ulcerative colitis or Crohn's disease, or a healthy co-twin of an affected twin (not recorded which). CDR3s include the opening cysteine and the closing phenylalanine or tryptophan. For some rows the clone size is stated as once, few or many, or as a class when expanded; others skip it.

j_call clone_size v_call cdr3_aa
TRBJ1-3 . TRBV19 CASSMVGRDGNTIYF
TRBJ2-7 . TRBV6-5 CASSRTGNEQYF
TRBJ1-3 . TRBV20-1 CSAKTGISGNTIYF
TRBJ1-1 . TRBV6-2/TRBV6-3 CASSYVGQANTEAFF
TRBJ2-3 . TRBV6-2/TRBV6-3 CASGRSTWDTQYF
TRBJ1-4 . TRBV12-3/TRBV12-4 CASSVTGTGSNEKLFF
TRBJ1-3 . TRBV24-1 CATSATTGFGNTIYF
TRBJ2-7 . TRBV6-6 CASKGWESYEQYF
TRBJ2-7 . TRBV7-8 CASSLDARLAVLYEQYF
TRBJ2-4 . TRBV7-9 CASSLVQRGNIQYF
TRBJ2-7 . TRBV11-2 CASSQVRASYEQYF
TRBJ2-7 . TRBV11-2 CASSLRVDLYEQYF
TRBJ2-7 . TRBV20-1 CSASDRVYEQYF
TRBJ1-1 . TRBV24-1 CATSDLPTGKVFF
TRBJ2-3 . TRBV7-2 CASSLGFGDTQYF
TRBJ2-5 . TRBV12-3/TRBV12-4 CASSSRRPAYQETQYF
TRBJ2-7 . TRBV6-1 CASRQGIDMAYEQYF
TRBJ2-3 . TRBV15 CATSVQGDTQYF
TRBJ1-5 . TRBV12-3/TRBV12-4 CASTLGTAISNQPQHF
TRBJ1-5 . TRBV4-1 CASSPGQFGQPQHF
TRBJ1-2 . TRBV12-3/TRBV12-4 CASSSPGRANYGYTF
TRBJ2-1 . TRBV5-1 CASSFRPQCSSYNEQFF
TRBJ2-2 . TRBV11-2 CASSLITSGTGTNTGELFF
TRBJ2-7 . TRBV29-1 CSVGRREYEQYF
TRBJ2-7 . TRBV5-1 CASSLEPPSYEQYF
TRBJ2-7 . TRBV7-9 CASSTPGTYEQYF
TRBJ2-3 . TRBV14 CASSQLLAGRRDTQYF
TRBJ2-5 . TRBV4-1 CASRLTGGLPETQYF
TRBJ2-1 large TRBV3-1 CASSQGWQDYPYNEQFF
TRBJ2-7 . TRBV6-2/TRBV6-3 CASSSLTAGKNYEQYF
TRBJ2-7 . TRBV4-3 CASSQRGQGGEQYF
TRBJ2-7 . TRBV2 CASTFPGSYEQYF
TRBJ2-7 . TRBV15 CATSRGTSEQYF
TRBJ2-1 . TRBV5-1 CASKAGGASYNEQFF
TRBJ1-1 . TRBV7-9 CASSLAHRGRPMSEAFF
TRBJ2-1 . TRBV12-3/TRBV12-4 CASSLESGGADEQFF
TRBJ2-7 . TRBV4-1 CASSPTGTTSEQYF
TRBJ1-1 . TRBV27 CASSLFMGNTEAFF
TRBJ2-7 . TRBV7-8 CASSLVIRDYEQYF
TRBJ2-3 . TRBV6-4 CASSASTKAFADTQYF
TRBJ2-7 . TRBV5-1 CASSFGQGGEQYF
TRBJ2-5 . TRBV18 CASSPPIGETQYF
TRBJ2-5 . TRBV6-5 CASSFTRRAEETQYF
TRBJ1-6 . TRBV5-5 CASSYGTGTYNSPLHF
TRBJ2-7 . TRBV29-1 CSVSLGIDEQYF
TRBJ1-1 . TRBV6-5 CASSYVTGGITEAFF
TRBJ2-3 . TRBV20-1 CSARTTGTLTDTQYF